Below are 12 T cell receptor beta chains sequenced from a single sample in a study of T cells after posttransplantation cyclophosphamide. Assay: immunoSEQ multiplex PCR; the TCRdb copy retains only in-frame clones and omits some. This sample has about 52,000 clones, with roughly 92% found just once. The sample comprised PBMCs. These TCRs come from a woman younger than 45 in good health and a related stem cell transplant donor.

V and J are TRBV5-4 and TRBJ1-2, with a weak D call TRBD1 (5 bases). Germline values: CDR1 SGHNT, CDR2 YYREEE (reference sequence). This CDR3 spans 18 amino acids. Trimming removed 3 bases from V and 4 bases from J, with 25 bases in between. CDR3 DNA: TGTGCCAGCAGCTCCCACCCGTACCCGACAGAGGCAGTCTATGGCTACACCTTC. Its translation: CASSSHPYPTEAVYGYTF.

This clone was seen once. The CDR3 region has the DNA TGCGCCAGCAGCCAAGATTACGGGACTTCCAAGAGGTATGGCTACACCTTC. Protein product: CASSQDYGTSKRYGYTF. The chain has TRBV4-3 and TRBJ1-2; D perhaps matches TRBD1 (5 bases). CDR1 is LGHNA, CDR2 YSLEER, per germline. The CDR3 runs 17 residues. The V end lost 0 bases, the J end lost 5 bases, and 19 bases lay between the germline ends.

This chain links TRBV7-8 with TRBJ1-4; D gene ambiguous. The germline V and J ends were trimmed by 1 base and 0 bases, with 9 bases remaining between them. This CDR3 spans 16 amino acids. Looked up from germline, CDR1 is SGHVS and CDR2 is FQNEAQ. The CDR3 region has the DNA TGTGCCAGCAGCTTAGTTTACATTGCAACTAATGAAAAACTGTTTTTT. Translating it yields CASSLVYIATNEKLFF.

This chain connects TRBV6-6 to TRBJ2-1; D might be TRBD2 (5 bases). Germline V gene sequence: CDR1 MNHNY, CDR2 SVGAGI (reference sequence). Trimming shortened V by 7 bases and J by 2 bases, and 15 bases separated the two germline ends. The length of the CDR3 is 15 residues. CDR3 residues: CASMTRGGAYNEQFF. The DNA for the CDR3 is TGTGCCAGCATGACCCGTGGAGGCGCCTACAATGAGCAGTTCTTC.

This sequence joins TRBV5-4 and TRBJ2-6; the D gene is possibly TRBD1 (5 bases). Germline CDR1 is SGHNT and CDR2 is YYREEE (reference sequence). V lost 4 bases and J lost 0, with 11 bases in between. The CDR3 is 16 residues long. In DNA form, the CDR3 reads TGTGCCAGCAGCCAGGGCCAGAGCTCTGGGGCCAACGTCCTGACTTTC. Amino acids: CASSQGQSSGANVLTF.

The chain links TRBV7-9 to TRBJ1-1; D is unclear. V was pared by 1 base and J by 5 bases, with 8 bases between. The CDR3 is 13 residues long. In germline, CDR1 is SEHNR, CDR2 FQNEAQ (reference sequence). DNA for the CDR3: TGTGCCAGCAGCTTAGGTTCGGGTACTGAAGCTTTCTTT. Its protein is CASSLGSGTEAFF.

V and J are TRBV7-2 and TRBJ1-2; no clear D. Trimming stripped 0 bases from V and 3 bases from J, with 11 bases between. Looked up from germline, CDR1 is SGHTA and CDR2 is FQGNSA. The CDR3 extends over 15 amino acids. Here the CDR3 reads CASSLARRIDYGYTF. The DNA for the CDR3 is TGTGCCAGCAGCTTAGCGCGCCGAATTGACTATGGCTACACCTTC.

The CDR3 spells CASSLGQRNSNQPQHF. The DNA for the CDR3 is TGTGCCAGCAGCTTAGGACAGCGAAATAGCAATCAGCCCCAGCATTTT. The chain combines TRBV7-8 with TRBJ1-5; possibly TRBD1 for D (5 bases). Per the germline V gene, CDR1 is SGHVS and CDR2 is FQNEAQ. V gave up 1 base and J gave up 0 bases, with 10 bases separating them. This CDR3 contains 16 residues.

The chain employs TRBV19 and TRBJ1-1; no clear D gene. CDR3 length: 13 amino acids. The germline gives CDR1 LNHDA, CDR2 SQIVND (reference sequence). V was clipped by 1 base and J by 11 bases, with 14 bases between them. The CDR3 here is CASSIAGVKWAFF. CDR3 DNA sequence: TGTGCCAGTAGTATAGCGGGAGTTAAGTGGGCTTTCTTT.

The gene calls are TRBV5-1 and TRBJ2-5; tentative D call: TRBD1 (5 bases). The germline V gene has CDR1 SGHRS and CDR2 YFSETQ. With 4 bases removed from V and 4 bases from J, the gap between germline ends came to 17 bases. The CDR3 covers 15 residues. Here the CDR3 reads CASSVGHGEIETQYF. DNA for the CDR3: TGCGCCAGCAGCGTAGGACACGGTGAAATAGAGACCCAGTACTTC.

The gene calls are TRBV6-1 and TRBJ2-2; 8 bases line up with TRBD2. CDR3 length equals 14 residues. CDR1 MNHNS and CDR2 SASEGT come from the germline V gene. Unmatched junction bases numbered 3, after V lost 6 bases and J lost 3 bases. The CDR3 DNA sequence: TGTGCCAGCAGCGGGGGGGCGGACACCGGGGAGCTGTTTTTT. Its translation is CASSGGADTGELFF.

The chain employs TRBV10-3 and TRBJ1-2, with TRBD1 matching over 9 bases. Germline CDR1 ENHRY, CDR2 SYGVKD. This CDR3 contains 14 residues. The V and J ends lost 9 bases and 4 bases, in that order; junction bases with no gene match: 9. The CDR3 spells CAINRDRETYGYTF. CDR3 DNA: TGTGCCATAAACCGGGACAGGGAGACCTATGGCTACACCTTC.